These T cell receptor beta chains were read from a single sample in a study of CXCR3-negative and CXCR3-positive naive CD8 T cells. Reprocessing the 5' RACE reads, TCRdb reports a single entry for every CDR3 protein and omits DNA. The table counts around 60,000 distinct CDR3 sequences; 0.53% lies in the top ten. Sequencing was performed on naive CXCR3+ CD8+ T cells from blood. The receptors here all came from a human donor in good health. Some clones in this sample may be carry-over from other donors' samples. Each CDR3 is given with its conserved first and last residue.

j_call: TRBJ1-1
v_call: TRBV7-3
cdr3_aa: CASSSGLGDTEAFF

j_call: TRBJ2-5
v_call: TRBV7-2
cdr3_aa: CASSSRGRGGAQETQYF

j_call: TRBJ1-1
v_call: TRBV7-9
cdr3_aa: CASSLLAGGEAFF

j_call: TRBJ1-2
v_call: TRBV6-5
cdr3_aa: CASSYSWDSLYGYTF

j_call: TRBJ2-5
v_call: TRBV7-2
cdr3_aa: CASSPLAGGQLETQYF

j_call: TRBJ1-1
v_call: TRBV6-2/TRBV6-3
cdr3_aa: CASSTPEGYTEAFF

j_call: TRBJ1-3
v_call: TRBV29-1
cdr3_aa: CSVITGSAGNTIYF

j_call: TRBJ1-2
v_call: TRBV5-1
cdr3_aa: CASSLEPAYRDGYTF

j_call: TRBJ2-6
v_call: TRBV7-2
cdr3_aa: CASSLGTGMSGANVLTF

j_call: TRBJ1-2
v_call: TRBV4-3
cdr3_aa: CASSQGYGIYGYTF

j_call: TRBJ1-1
v_call: TRBV7-2
cdr3_aa: CASSQGFTEAFF

j_call: TRBJ1-5
v_call: TRBV7-9
cdr3_aa: CASSGRGYSNQPQHF

j_call: TRBJ2-1
v_call: TRBV29-1
cdr3_aa: CSVGKLVEQFF

j_call: TRBJ1-1
v_call: TRBV5-6
cdr3_aa: CASSLGELNTEAFF

j_call: TRBJ1-5
v_call: TRBV4-2
cdr3_aa: CASSATEGVSQPQHF

j_call: TRBJ2-1
v_call: TRBV7-7
cdr3_aa: CASSRGGPPYNEQFF

j_call: TRBJ1-6
v_call: TRBV6-4
cdr3_aa: CASSATGYNSPLHF

j_call: TRBJ1-1
v_call: TRBV7-9
cdr3_aa: CASSASVGLPEAFF

j_call: TRBJ2-3
v_call: TRBV7-2
cdr3_aa: CASSSFTSGSQYSQTQYF

j_call: TRBJ2-1
v_call: TRBV24-1
cdr3_aa: CATSDFLRGNEQFF

j_call: TRBJ1-4
v_call: TRBV20-1
cdr3_aa: CSAAPPREKLFF

j_call: TRBJ2-7
v_call: TRBV27
cdr3_aa: CASSPRGRSYEQYF

j_call: TRBJ2-7
v_call: TRBV29-1
cdr3_aa: CSVVLSGNEQYF

j_call: TRBJ2-7
v_call: TRBV9
cdr3_aa: CASSVAPRQIGEQYF

j_call: TRBJ2-2
v_call: TRBV7-8
cdr3_aa: CASSLGTDTTGELFF

j_call: TRBJ1-1
v_call: TRBV5-1
cdr3_aa: CASSYLGRGDTEAFF

j_call: TRBJ2-5
v_call: TRBV12-5
cdr3_aa: CASGGLEETQYF

j_call: TRBJ1-6
v_call: TRBV6-2/TRBV6-3
cdr3_aa: CASSYSRTGGQYNSPLHF